This TCR beta chain was found in a study of Ad26.COV2.S vaccination and SARS-CoV-2 variants. Overall study: The Ad26.COV2.S arm of the COV1001 trial was where the donor was placed. Donor got 5x10^10 or 1x10^11 viral particles of Ad26.COV2.S.

Noted treatment: roughly 20 received Ad26.COV2.S at low or high dose, single or two shots; a few received placebo; per-sample allocation not given. Repertoires come from day 63 after the first vaccine or placebo injection. Vaccination used an Ad26 vector expressing Wuhan-strain SARS-CoV-2 spike. Repertoires were generated with immunoSEQ multiplex PCR, while TCRdb's copy carries only in-frame clones and drops some. The sample includes around 240,000 clones, approximately 88% seen only once; the top ten take over 8.5%. Trimming pared 2 bases from V and 2 bases from J, leaving 7 bases between. Germline CDR1 reads SGHRS; CDR2 reads YFSETQ. CDR3 length: 13 amino acids.

The TCR comes from a person between 18 and 65 years old who received the Ad26.COV2.S COVID-19 vaccine or a placebo. The input for sequencing was peripheral blood, taken in a trial of Ad26.COV2.S vaccine versus placebo. The chain employs TRBV5-1 and TRBJ1-2; D possibly corresponds to TRBD1 (5 bases). The CDR3: CASSLGVNYGYTF. The CDR3 DNA reads TGCGCCAGCAGCTTAGGGGTGAACTATGGCTACACCTTC.